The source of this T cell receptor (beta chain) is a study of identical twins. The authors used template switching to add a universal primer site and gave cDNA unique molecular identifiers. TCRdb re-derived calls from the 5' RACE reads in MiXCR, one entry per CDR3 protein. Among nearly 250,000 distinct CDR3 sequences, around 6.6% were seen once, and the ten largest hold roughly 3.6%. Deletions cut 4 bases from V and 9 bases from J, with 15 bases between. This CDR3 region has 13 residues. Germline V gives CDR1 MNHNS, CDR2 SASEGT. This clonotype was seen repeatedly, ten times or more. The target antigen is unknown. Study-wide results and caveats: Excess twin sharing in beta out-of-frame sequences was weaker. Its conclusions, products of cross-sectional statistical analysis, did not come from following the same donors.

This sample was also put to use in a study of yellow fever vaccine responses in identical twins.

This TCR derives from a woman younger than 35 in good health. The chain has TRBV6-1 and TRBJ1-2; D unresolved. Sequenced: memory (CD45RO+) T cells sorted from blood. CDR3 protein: CASSVGGLASYTF. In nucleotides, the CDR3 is TGTGCCAGCAGTGTTGGCGGCCTTGCTAGCTACACCTTC.